What follows are 3 T cell receptor beta chains derived from one specimen sequenced in a study of blood T cells in healthy people across ages. Using a J-beta primer mix together with a sample-barcoded 5' primer, a second PCR was run for roughly 7 to 11 cycles. TCRdb re-derived calls from the 5' RACE reads in MiXCR, one entry per CDR3 protein. The table includes 600,000 to 1,000,000 distinct CDR3 sequences, approximately 25% detected once. The sample was also reused in another study, on T cells of mothers and their children.

Input material: blood. Every receptor here comes from a boy between 10 and 17 years old in good health.

This clonotype was detected only a few times. This sequence joins TRBV24-1 and TRBJ2-5, with a possible D match to TRBD2 (6 bases). The end of the DNA fits TRBJ2-1 better, so the J call may be wrong. In germline, CDR1 is KGHDR, CDR2 SFDVKD. The CDR3 covers 16 residues. CDR3 nucleotide sequence: TGTGCCACCAGTGATTTTGGCCCGGGAGTCTACAATGAGCAGTTCTTC. This translates into CATSDFGPGVYNEQFF.

This clonotype occurred a few times. The chain has TRBV29-1 and TRBJ2-1; the match to TRBD1 covers 9 bases. CDR1 is SQVTM, CDR2 ANQGSEA, per germline. The CDR3 consists of 13 residues. V lost 7 bases to trimming and J lost 8 bases; unmatched junction nucleotides: 9. As DNA, the CDR3 is TGCAGCGCCCAAGGACAGGGGAAGGATGAGCAGTTCTTC. This translates into CSAQGQGKDEQFF.

The chain employs TRBV28 and TRBJ2-7, with unresolved D. Germline V lookup: CDR1 MDHEN, CDR2 SYDVKM. V was clipped by 6 bases and J by 6 bases, with 12 bases between them. The CDR3 sequence is 12 residues long. CDR3 in amino acids: CASRPGSSEQYF. The CDR3 DNA follows: TGTGCCAGCAGACCCGGGTCTTCCGAGCAGTACTTC.